This record looks at one T cell receptor (beta chain) sequence and its context. The target of this receptor is not known. No base-level quality is on record; no much larger clone is a single base apart. The CDR3 regions of human TCRbeta chains were analyzed by immunosequencing. On the study's bioinformatics: TCRs in the repertoires were matched against a reference library of SARS-CoV-2-specific TCRs that had been generated with the MIRA antigen-specificity platform. Breadth was defined as the fraction of unique TCRs that were SARS-CoV-2-associated. Depth was defined as the fraction of total T cells that were SARS-CoV-2-associated. Using the MIRA data, each spike-specific TCR was mapped to the spike region that the TCR reacts to and placed in a CD4 or CD8 class. Log10-transformed breadth and depth values were compared by one-way ANOVA with Sidak's multiple comparisons tests. TCRdb provides this immuneACCESS table in a form limited to in-frame rearrangements. Some clones are lacking; in checked studies, under half of them reflect an unresolved V gene, and why the rest are absent is not known. V and J calls and clone size are copied from that table; D and trimming were computed from the DNA. Present in this sample are more than 85,000 clones, roughly 90% of which were seen just once. Together, the top ten hold 4.5% to 5.5% of the sample.

This specimen's time point label, interpreted: baseline before first vaccination. Vaccinee samples came from UK trials COV001 and COV002, including a single-blind randomized controlled phase 2/3 trial of AZD1222 (ChAdOx1 nCoV-19) in healthy adults. For TCRbeta chain sequencing, PBMC samples from trial participants were taken at day 0 and at day 28 after the second dose. This record comes from a study of T cell responses to AZD1222 COVID-19 vaccine (dated by TCRdb to 2020 to 2023). Background for the entire study: AZD1222 recipients whose second dose came at about 4 weeks and those whose second dose came at about 12 weeks were combined into one group, since spike-specific TCR depth and breadth did not differ between the two schedules. A total of about 230 trial participants underwent TCR sequencing, of whom some 210 received two doses of AZD1222 and some 25 received two doses of the MenACWY control vaccine. Trial participants were enrolled by age into 18-55, 56-69 and 70-plus year subgroups, with roughly 150, 30 and 60 TCR-sequenced participants respectively.

The investigation overall reported the following: The vaccine-associated CD4 TCRs covered the entire spike protein, and the dominant responses fell in regions 160-218 and 743-854. Spike-specific TCR breadth and depth rose significantly after two AZD1222 doses compared with day 0 and with MenACWY recipients. Reportedly, close to half of the unique spike-specific TCRs recognized epitopes lying outside the regions that are mutated in the B.1.351 and B.1.1.7 variants. Because no day 14 peak-response samples were available, repertoires were characterized only after the peak T cell response. The 56-69-year group was small, and its depth increase did not reach significance, likely because of low power. Participants were mostly white British, with more females than males. The authors suggested clonal diversity may have been underestimated. Conclusions about previously exposed vaccinees are limited because only six or seven AZD1222 recipients were SARS-CoV-2 seropositive at baseline.

The germline V gene gives CDR1 as SGHRS and CDR2 as YFSETQ. V gives up 3 bases and J gives up 0 bases, and the segment between their germline ends measures 7 bases. The CDR3, cysteine through phenylalanine, is 14 amino acids long. Of the read, only the CDR3 DNA is kept; its 42 bases are in frame from base 1. The sample was peripheral blood, taken on day 0 of AZD1222 vaccination. The sequence links TRBV5-1 to TRBJ1-3, with the D gene too uncertain to name. This clonotype was obtained from an adult in good health. CDR3 reads: CASSSGPSGNTIYF. At the DNA level, the sequence is TGCGCCAGCAGCTCCGGTCCCTCTGGAAACACCATATATTTT.